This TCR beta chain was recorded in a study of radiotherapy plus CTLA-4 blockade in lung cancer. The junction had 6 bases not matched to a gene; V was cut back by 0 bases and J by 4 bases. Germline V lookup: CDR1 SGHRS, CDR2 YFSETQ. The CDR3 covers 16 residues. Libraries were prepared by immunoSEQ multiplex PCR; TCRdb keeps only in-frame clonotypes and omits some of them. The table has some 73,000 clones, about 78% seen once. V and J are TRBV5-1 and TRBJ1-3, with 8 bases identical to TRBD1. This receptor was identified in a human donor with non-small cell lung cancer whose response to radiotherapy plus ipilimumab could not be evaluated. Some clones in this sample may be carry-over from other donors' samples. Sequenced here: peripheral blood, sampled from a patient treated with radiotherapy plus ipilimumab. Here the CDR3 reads CASSLAGQGSGNTIYF. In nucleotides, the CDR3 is TGCGCCAGCAGCTTGGCCGGACAGGGTTCAGGAAACACCATATATTTT.